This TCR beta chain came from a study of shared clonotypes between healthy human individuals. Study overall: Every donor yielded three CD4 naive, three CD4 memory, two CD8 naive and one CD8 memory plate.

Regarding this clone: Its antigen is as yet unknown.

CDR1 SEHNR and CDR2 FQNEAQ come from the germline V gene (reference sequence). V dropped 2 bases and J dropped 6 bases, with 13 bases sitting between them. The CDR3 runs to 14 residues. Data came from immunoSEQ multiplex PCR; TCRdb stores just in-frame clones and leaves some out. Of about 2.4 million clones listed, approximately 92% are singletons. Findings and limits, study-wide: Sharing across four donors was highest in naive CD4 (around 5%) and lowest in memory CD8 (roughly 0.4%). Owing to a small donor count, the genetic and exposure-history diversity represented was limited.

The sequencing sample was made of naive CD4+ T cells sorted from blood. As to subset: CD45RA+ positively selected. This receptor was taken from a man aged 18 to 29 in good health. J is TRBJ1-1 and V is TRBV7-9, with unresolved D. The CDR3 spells CASSLMEGRAEAFF. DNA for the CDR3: TGTGCCAGCAGCTTAATGGAGGGTCGCGCTGAAGCTTTCTTT.